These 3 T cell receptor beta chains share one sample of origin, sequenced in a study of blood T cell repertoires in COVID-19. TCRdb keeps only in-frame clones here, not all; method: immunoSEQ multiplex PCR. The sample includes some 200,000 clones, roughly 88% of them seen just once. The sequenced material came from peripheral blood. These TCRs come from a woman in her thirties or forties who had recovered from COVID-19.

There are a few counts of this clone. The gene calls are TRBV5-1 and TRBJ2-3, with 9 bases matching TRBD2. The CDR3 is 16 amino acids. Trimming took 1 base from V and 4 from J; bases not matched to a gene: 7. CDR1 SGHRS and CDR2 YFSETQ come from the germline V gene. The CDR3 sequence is CASSLSGGGGADTQYF. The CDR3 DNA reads TGCGCCAGCAGCTTGAGTGGCGGGGGGGGAGCAGATACGCAGTATTTT.

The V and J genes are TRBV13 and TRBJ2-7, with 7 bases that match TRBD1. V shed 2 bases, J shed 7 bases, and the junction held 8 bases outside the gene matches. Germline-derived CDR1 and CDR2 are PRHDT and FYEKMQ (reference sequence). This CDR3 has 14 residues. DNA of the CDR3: TGTGCCAGCAGCTTACTACTATCAGGGGGTGAGCAGTACTTC. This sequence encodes CASSLLLSGGEQYF.

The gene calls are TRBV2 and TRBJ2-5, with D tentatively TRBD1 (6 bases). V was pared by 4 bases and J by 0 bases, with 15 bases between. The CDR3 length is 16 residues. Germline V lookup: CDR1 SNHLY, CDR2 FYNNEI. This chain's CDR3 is CASSVAGVTYQETQYF. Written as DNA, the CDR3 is TGTGCCAGCAGTGTTGCAGGGGTTACGTACCAAGAGACCCAGTACTTC.